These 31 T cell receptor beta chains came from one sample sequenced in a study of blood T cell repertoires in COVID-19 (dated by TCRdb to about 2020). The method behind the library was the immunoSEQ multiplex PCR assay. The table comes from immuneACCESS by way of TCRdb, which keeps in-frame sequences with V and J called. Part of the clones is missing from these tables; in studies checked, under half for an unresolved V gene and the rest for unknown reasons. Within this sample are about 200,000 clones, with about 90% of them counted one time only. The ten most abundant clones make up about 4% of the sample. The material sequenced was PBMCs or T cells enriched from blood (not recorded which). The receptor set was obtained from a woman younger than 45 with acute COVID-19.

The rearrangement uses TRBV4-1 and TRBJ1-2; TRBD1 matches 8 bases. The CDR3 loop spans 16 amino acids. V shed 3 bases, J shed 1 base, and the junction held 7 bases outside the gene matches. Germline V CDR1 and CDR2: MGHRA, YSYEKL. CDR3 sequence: CASSHPGQGLNYGYTF. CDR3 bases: TGCGCCAGCAGCCATCCTGGACAGGGACTTAACTATGGCTACACCTTC.

The CDR3 sequence: CASWSLAGNTEAFF. The CDR3 nucleotides are TGTGCCAGCTGGTCACTGGCGGGTAACACTGAAGCTTTCTTT. The gene calls are TRBV7-2 and TRBJ1-1; D is ambiguous. The CDR3 covers 14 residues. Germline loops: CDR1 SGHTA, CDR2 FQGNSA. V lost 8 bases and J lost 2, with 15 bases in between.

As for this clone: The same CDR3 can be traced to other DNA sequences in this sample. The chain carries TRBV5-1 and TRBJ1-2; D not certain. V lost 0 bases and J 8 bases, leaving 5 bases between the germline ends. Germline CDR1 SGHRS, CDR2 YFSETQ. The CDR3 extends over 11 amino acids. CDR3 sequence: CASSLGGGYTF. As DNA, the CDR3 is TGCGCCAGCAGCTTGGGAGGAGGCTACACCTTC.

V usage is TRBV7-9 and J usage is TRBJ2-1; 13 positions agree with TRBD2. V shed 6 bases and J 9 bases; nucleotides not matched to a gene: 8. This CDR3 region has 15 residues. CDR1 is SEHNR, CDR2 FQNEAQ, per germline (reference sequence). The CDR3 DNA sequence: TGTGCCAGCAGTAAACTAGCGGGGGGGCCTGGTGAGCAGTTCTTC. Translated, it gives CASSKLAGGPGEQFF.

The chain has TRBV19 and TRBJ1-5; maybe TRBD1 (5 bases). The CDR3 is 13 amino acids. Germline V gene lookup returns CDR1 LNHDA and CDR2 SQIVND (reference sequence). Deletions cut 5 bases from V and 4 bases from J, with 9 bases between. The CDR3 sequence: CASSDSWNQPQHF. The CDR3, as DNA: TGTGCCAGTAGTGACAGTTGGAATCAGCCCCAGCATTTT. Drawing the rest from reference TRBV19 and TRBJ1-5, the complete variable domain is DGGITQSPKYLFRKEGQNVTLSCEQNLNHDAMYWYRQDPGQGLRLIYYSQIVNDFQKGDIAEGYSVSREKKESFPLTVTSAQKNPTAFYLCASSDSWNQPQHFGDGTRLSIL.

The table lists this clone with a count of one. The CDR3 here is CASSVDRGTEAFF. The CDR3 coding sequence is TGTGCCAGCAGTGTGGACAGGGGAACTGAAGCTTTCTTT. The chain links TRBV27 to TRBJ1-1; 9 bases match TRBD1. The CDR3 extends over 13 amino acids. Germline CDR1 MNHEY, CDR2 SMNVEV (reference sequence). The V gene end was trimmed by 5 bases and the J gene end by 5 bases; junction bases not matched to a gene: 3.

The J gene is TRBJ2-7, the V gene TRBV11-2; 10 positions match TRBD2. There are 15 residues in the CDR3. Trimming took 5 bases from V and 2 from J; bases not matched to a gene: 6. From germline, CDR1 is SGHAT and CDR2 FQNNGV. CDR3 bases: TGTGCCAGCAGCGTTAGCGGGGGGCTCCCCTACGAGCAGTACTTC. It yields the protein CASSVSGGLPYEQYF. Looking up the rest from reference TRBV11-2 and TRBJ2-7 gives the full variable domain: EAGVAQSPRYKIIEKRQSVAFWCNPISGHATLYWYQQILGQGPKLLIQFQNNGVVDDSQLPKDRFSAERLKGVDSTLKIQPAKLEDSAVYLCASSVSGGLPYEQYFGPGTRLTVT.

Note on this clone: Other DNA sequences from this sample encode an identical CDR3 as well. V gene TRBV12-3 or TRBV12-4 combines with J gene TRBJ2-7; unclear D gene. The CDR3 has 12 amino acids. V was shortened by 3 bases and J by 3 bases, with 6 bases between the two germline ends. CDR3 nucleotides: TGTGCCAGCAGTTTTGGAGACTACGAGCAGTACTTC. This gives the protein CASSFGDYEQYF.

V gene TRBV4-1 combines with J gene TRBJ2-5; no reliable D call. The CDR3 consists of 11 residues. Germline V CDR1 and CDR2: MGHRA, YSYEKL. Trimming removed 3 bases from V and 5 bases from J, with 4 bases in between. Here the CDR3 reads CASSQRETQYF. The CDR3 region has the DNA TGCGCCAGCAGCCAGAGGGAGACCCAGTACTTC.

In DNA form, the CDR3 reads TGTGCCAGCAGCCCTGAGGGGCCGCTAGCGAAGGGCTACACCTTC. This translates into CASSPEGPLAKGYTF. The J gene is TRBJ1-2, the V gene TRBV7-8; D possibly corresponds to TRBD1 (5 bases). Trimming left V 5 bases short and J 8 bases short, with 21 bases between. Germline V gene sequence: CDR1 SGHVS, CDR2 FQNEAQ. The CDR3 loop spans 15 amino acids.

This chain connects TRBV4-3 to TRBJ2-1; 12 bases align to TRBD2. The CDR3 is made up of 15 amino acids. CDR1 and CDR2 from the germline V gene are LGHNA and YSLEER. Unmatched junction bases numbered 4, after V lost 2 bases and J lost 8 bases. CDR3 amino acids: CASSQTSGGWDEQFF. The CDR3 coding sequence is TGCGCCAGCAGCCAAACTAGCGGGGGGTGGGATGAGCAGTTCTTC.

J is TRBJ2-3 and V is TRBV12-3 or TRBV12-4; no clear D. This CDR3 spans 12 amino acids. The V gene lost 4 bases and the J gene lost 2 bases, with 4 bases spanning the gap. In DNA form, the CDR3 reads TGTGCCAGCAGTTACATCACAGATACGCAGTATTTT. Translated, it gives CASSYITDTQYF.

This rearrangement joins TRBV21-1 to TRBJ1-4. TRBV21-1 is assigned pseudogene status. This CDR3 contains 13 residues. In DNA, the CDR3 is TGTGCCAGCAGTCCCCGGGCGGGTGAAAAACTGTTTTTT. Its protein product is CASSPRAGEKLFF.

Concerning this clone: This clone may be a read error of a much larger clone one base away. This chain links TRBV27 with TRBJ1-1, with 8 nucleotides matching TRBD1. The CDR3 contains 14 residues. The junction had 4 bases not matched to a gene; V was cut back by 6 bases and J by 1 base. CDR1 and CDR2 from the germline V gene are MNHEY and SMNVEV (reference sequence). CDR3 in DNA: TGTGCCAGCAGGCCCGGGACAGGGAACACTGAAGCTTTCTTT. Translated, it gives CASRPGTGNTEAFF.

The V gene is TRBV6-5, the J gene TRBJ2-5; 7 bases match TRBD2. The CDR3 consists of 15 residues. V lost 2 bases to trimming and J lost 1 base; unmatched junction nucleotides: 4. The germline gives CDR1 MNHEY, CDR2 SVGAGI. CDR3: CASSYGAGVQETQYF. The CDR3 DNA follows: TGTGCCAGCAGTTACGGTGCGGGGGTCCAAGAGACCCAGTACTTC.

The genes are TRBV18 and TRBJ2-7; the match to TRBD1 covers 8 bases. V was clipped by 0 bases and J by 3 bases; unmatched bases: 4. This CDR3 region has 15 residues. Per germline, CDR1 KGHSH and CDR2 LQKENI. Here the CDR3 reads CASSPPGQALYEQYF. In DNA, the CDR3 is TGTGCCAGCTCACCACCGGGACAGGCCCTCTACGAGCAGTACTTC.

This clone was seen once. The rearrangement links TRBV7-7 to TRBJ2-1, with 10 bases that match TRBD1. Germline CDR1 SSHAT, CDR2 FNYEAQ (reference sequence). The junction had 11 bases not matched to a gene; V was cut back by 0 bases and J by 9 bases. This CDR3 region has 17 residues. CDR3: CASSLAFGQGVVGEQFF. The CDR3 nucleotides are TGTGCCAGCAGCTTAGCGTTCGGACAGGGGGTCGTAGGTGAGCAGTTCTTC.

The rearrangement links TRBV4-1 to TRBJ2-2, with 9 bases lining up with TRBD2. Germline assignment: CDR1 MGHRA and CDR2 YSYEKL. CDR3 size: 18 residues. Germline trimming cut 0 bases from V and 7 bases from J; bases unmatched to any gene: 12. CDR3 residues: CASSQDPFRGGAGGELFF. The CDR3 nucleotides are TGCGCCAGCAGCCAAGATCCTTTCCGCGGGGGGGCCGGCGGGGAGCTGTTTTTT.

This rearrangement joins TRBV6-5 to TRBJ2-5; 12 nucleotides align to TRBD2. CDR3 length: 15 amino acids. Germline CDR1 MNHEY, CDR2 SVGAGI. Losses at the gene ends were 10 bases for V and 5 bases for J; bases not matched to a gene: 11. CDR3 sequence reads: CANPTSGGSDETQYF. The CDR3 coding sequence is TGTGCCAACCCGACTAGCGGGGGTAGTGACGAGACCCAGTACTTC.

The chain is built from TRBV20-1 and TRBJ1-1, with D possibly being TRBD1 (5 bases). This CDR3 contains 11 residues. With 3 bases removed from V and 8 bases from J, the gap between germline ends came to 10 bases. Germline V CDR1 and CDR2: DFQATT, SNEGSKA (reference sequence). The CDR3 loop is CSASPGVEAFF. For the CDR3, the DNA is TGCAGTGCTAGCCCGGGGGTAGAAGCTTTCTTT.

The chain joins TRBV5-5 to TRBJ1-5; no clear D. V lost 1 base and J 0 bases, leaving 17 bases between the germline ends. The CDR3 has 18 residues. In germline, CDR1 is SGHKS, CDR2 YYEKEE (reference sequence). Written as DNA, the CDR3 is TGTGCCAGCAGCTTGACACCCGTGACACTTTATAGCAATCAGCCCCAGCATTTT. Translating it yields CASSLTPVTLYSNQPQHF.

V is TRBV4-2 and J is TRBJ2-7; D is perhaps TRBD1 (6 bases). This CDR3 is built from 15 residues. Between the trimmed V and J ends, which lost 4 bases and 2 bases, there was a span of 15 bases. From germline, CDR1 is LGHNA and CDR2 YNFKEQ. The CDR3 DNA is TGTGCCAGCAGCCGTTTCCGAGACAGGACCTACGAGCAGTACTTC. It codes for CASSRFRDRTYEQYF.

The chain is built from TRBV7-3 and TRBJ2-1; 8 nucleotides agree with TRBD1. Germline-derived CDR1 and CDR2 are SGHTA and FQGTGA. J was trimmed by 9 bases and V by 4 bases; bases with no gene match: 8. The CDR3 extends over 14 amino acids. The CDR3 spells CASSSITQGAEQFF. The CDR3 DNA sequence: TGTGCCAGCAGCTCTATAACTCAGGGGGCTGAGCAGTTCTTC.

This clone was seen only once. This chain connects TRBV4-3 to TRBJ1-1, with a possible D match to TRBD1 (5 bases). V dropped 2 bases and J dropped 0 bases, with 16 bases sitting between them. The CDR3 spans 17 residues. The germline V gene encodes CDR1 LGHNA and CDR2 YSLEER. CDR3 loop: CASSQNLRGTMNTEAFF. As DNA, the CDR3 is TGCGCCAGCAGCCAAAACCTCCGGGGGACCATGAACACTGAAGCTTTCTTT.

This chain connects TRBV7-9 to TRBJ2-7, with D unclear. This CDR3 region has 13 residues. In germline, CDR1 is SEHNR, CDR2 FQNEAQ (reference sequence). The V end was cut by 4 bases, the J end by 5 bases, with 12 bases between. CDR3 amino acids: CASSSGWVHEQYF. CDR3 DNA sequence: TGTGCCAGCAGCTCCGGGTGGGTTCACGAGCAGTACTTC.

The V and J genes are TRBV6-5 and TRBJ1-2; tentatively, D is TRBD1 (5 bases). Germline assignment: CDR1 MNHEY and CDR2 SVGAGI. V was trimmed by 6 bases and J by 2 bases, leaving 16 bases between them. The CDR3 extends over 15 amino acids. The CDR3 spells CASSRTSRGNYGYTF. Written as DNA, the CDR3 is TGTGCCAGCAGCCGGACGTCCCGGGGGAACTATGGCTACACCTTC.

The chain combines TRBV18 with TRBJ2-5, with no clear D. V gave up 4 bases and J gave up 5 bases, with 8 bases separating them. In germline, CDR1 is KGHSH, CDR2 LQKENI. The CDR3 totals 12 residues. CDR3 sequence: CASSLFRETQYF. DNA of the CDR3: TGTGCCAGCTCACTCTTCCGGGAGACCCAGTACTTC.

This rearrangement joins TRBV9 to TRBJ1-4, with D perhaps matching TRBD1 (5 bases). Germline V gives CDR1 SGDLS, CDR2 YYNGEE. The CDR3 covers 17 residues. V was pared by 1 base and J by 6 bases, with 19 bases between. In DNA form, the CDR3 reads TGTGCCAGCAGCGTAAGGGGAGGTGCCGCATTAGATGAAAAACTGTTTTTT. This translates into CASSVRGGAALDEKLFF.

CDR3: CASSSTGSINQPQHF. In DNA form, the CDR3 reads TGTGCCAGCAGCTCGACAGGGTCTATCAATCAGCCCCAGCATTTT. The chain combines TRBV2 with TRBJ1-5; 7 bases align to TRBD1. Per germline, CDR1 SNHLY and CDR2 FYNNEI. This CDR3 region has 15 residues. With V trimmed by 6 bases and J by 3 bases, 8 bases remained unmatched.

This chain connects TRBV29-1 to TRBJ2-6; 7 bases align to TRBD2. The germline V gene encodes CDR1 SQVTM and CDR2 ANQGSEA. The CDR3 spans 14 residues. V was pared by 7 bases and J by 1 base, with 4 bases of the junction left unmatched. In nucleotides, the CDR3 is TGCAGCGCCGGGGGGACTTCTGGGGCCAACGTCCTGACTTTC. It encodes CSAGGTSGANVLTF.

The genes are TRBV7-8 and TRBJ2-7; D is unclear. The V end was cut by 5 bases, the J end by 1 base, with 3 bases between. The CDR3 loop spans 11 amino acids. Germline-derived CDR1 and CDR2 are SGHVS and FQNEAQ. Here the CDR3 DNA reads TGTGCCAGCAGCCCTTCCTACGAGCAGTACTTC. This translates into CASSPSYEQYF.